This T cell receptor beta chain was sequenced for a study of blood T cell repertoires in COVID-19. On the study more broadly: Samples came from the United States, Italy and Spain, spanning acute and convalescent COVID-19. PBMCs, B-cell-depleted T cells, or T cells provided the cDNA or gDNA that made up the material.

V lost 0 bases and J 8 bases, leaving 6 bases between the germline ends. Germline lookup yields CDR1 SGHRS and CDR2 YFSETQ. The CDR3 loop spans 12 amino acids. In the study's own analysis: Amplification of reference gene primers was used by the study to estimate nucleated cell counts. The assay was immunoSEQ multiplex PCR, and TCRdb's table has in-frame clones only and misses some. V, J and clone size reflect that table, while D and trimming were determined from the DNA. Here the sample spans 110,000 to 150,000 clones, roughly 89% being singletons. The sequence was collected from a man aged 60 to 69 with active or convalescent COVID-19. Sequencing input: peripheral blood. The chain has TRBV5-1 and TRBJ2-1; D might be TRBD2 (5 bases). For the CDR3, the DNA is TGCGCCAGCAGCTTGGTGCGGGATGAGCAGTTCTTC. It is translated as CASSLVRDEQFF.